A selection of T cell receptor beta chains follows, all from one sample in a study of siplizumab effects on memory and regulatory T cells. Only in-frame clones appear in the TCRdb table, and some are missing; sequencing was by immunoSEQ multiplex PCR. The repertoire holds fewer than 85,000 clones, with about 95% as singletons. The sequencing input was CD8+ T cells sorted from blood. These receptor sequences come from a human donor in good health. CDR3s include the opening cysteine and the closing phenylalanine or tryptophan. The D gene is left open where the match is weak. The size field is filled for only some rows; it gives once, few, many or a size class.

once,TRBJ2-3,TRBV27,NA,TGTGCCAGCAGTCGGGACTCCACAGATACGCAGTATTTT,CASSRDSTDTQYF
NA,TRBJ1-5,TRBV27,TRBD1,TGTGCCAGCAGTCCCGGACAGGGGATTATTAATGGCAATCAGCCCCAGCATTTT,CASSPGQGIINGNQPQHF
NA,TRBJ2-3,TRBV27,NA,TGTGCCAGCAGTTTTTCGGCAGATACGCAGTATTTT,CASSFSADTQYF
NA,TRBJ2-5,TRBV19,NA,TGTGCCAGTAGTATGGGGTTAGAGCAGTACTTC,CASSMGLEQYF
NA,TRBJ2-1,TRBV4-1,NA,TGCGCCAGCAGCCAAGAAAGCGAAACCTACAATGAGCAGTTCTTC,CASSQESETYNEQFF
NA,TRBJ2-3,TRBV7-9,TRBD2,TGTGCCAGCAGCTTTCTTAGCGGGAGAGGAGATACGCAGTATTTT,CASSFLSGRGDTQYF
NA,TRBJ2-1,TRBV6-5,NA,TGTGCCAGCAGTTACTCTCTCGGGGAACACGACAATGAGCAGTTCTTC,CASSYSLGEHDNEQFF
NA,TRBJ2-7,TRBV21-1,NA,TGTGCCAGCAGCAAAATTTTGAGAAGCGGGAGGGAGAAACCATACGAGCAGTACTTC,CASSKILRSGREKPYEQYF
NA,TRBJ1-2,TRBV25-1,TRBD1,TGTGCCAGCAAAACAGGGGAGAACTATGGCTACACCTTC,CASKTGENYGYTF
NA,TRBJ1-4,TRBV4-1,NA,TGCGCCAGCAGCCCCCAGGGACCTTTTGCAACTAATGAAAAACTGTTTTTT,CASSPQGPFATNEKLFF
NA,TRBJ2-1,TRBV7-9,TRBD2,TGTGCCAGCAGCAAAGGGACTAGCGACGACTACAATGAGCAGTTCTTC,CASSKGTSDDYNEQFF
NA,TRBJ2-6,TRBV28,NA,TGTGCCAGCAGGAGAAGGGACTCTGGGGCCAACGTCCTGACTTTC,CASRRRDSGANVLTF
NA,TRBJ2-6,TRBV18,NA,TGTGCCAGCTCAGCCGGGCAGCCTATAAACTCTGGGGCCAACGTCCTGACTTTC,CASSAGQPINSGANVLTF
NA,TRBJ2-1,TRBV10-3,NA,TGTGCCATCAGTGAGTCACCAGGGCTCGGAGTCTACAATGAGCAGTTCTTC,CAISESPGLGVYNEQFF
NA,TRBJ2-7,TRBV4-1,TRBD1,TGCGCCAGCAGCCAAGGGACAGGGTACTACGAGCAGTACTTC,CASSQGTGYYEQYF
NA,TRBJ1-2,TRBV7-9,TRBD1,TGTGCCAGCAACTCAATCGGGGACAGGGGCCAGTATGGGGGCTACACCTTC,CASNSIGDRGQYGGYTF
NA,TRBJ2-1,TRBV10-1,TRBD2,TGCGCCAGCAGTGGAACTAGCGGGAGGAGCTCCTACAATGAGCAGTTCTTC,CASSGTSGRSSYNEQFF
NA,TRBJ1-2,TRBV11-2,NA,TGTGCCAGCAGCTTAGGGACAGCTAACTATGGCTACACCTTC,CASSLGTANYGYTF
NA,TRBJ2-3,TRBV28,NA,TGTGCCAGCACCTCGGTAGAACGTGTGAATACGCAGTATTTT,CASTSVERVNTQYF
NA,TRBJ1-1,TRBV7-8,NA,TGTGCCAGCAGCCAAAGAGGGGTAGGTGGCACTGAAGCTTTCTTT,CASSQRGVGGTEAFF
NA,TRBJ2-3,TRBV29-1,TRBD1,TGCAGCGTTCCGCCGGGACAGTCCACAGATACGCAGTATTTT,CSVPPGQSTDTQYF
NA,TRBJ2-1,TRBV7-6,TRBD1,TGTGCCAGCAGCGGGACAGGGAGCTCCTACAATGAGCAGTTCTTC,CASSGTGSSYNEQFF
NA,TRBJ2-3,TRBV18,TRBD2,TGTGCCAGCTCACCTAGCGGGAGGGGAGATACGCAGTATTTT,CASSPSGRGDTQYF
NA,TRBJ2-7,TRBV5-1,NA,TGCGCCTGTCTCGCCCGGGGATCATACGAGCAGTACTTC,CACLARGSYEQYF
once,TRBJ2-7,TRBV30,NA,TGTGCCTGGAGGGCTGGCGAGCAGTACTTC,CAWRAGEQYF
NA,TRBJ1-2,TRBV6-6,NA,TGTGCCAGCAGTCCACGGACAGATCATGGCTACACCTTC,CASSPRTDHGYTF
NA,TRBJ2-7,TRBV27,NA,TGTGCCAGCAGTCCTATAGAATCCTACGAGCAGTACTTC,CASSPIESYEQYF
once,TRBJ2-7,TRBV4-2,NA,TGTGCCAGCAGCACCAGTCGGACAGACTACGAGCAGTACTTC,CASSTSRTDYEQYF
NA,TRBJ1-4,TRBV7-3,NA,TGTGCCAGCAGCCGTCTAGGGCAGGTAAGTGAAAAACTGTTTTTT,CASSRLGQVSEKLFF